These 30 T cell receptor beta chains originate from one sample sequenced in a study of radiotherapy plus CTLA-4 blockade in lung cancer. Measured with immunoSEQ multiplex PCR; TCRdb has only the in-frame clones, and not every one. Among some 46,000 clones listed, 82% were seen once. The sample was peripheral blood, taken from a patient treated with radiotherapy plus ipilimumab. These TCRs come from a human donor with non-small cell lung cancer who had stable disease on radiotherapy plus ipilimumab.

The chain has TRBV6-6 and TRBJ1-1; no reliable D call. The CDR3 spans 16 residues. The V gene lost 6 bases and the J gene lost 3 bases, with 20 bases spanning the gap. Per the germline V gene, CDR1 is MNHNY and CDR2 is SVGAGI (reference sequence). CDR3 protein: CASRPSGVSTDTEAFF. In DNA, the CDR3 is TGTGCCAGCAGGCCCTCCGGGGTATCGACCGACACTGAAGCTTTCTTT.

This rearrangement joins TRBV27 to TRBJ2-5; TRBD2 is a possible D gene (6 bases). Trimming shortened V by 4 bases and J by 5 bases, and 20 bases separated the two germline ends. Germline values: CDR1 MNHEY, CDR2 SMNVEV (reference sequence). The CDR3 has 16 amino acids. The CDR3 DNA sequence: TGTGCCAGCAGTTCCCTCTTTGGCGGGGTGGCGGAGACCCAGTACTTC. This sequence encodes CASSSLFGGVAETQYF.

The chain employs TRBV2 and TRBJ2-5; no clear D. This CDR3 contains 13 residues. Germline values: CDR1 SNHLY, CDR2 FYNNEI. Trimming shortened V by 0 bases and J by 8 bases, and 10 bases separated the two germline ends. The CDR3 loop reads CASSEAGEFTQYF. In DNA form, the CDR3 reads TGTGCCAGCAGTGAAGCGGGCGAATTTACCCAGTACTTC.

The genes are TRBV28 and TRBJ1-3; D is possibly TRBD1 (5 bases). Trimming left V 5 bases short and J 4 bases short, with 15 bases between. CDR3 length equals 15 residues. Per the germline V gene, CDR1 is MDHEN and CDR2 is SYDVKM. This chain's CDR3 is CASSPQGGGGNTIYF. CDR3 in DNA: TGTGCCAGCAGTCCCCAGGGAGGAGGAGGAAACACCATATATTTT. Full variable domain (remainder filled in from reference TRBV28 and TRBJ1-3): DVKVTQSSRYLVKRTGEKVFLECVQDMDHENMFWYRQDPGLGLRLIYFSYDVKMKEKGDIPEGYSVSREKKERFSLILESASTNQTSMYLCASSPQGGGGNTIYFGEGSWLTVV.

V is TRBV18 and J is TRBJ2-3; 7 bases align to TRBD1. This CDR3 is built from 16 residues. Germline V gene data show CDR1 as KGHSH and CDR2 as LQKENI. V dropped 2 bases and J dropped 1; count of bases not matched to a gene: 6. The CDR3 DNA sequence: TGTGCCAGCTCACCAGCCGGGACAGTGGGCACAGATACGCAGTATTTT. Amino acids: CASSPAGTVGTDTQYF.

This chain uses TRBV7-2 with TRBJ2-3; 11 bases align to TRBD2. Per germline, CDR1 SGHTA and CDR2 FQGNSA. CDR3 length equals 16 residues. The J segment lost 0 bases and the V segment lost 3 bases, leaving 2 bases of the junction unmatched. The CDR3 nucleotides are TGTGCCAGCAGCTTGGGACTAGCGGACAGCACAGATACGCAGTATTTT. This translates into CASSLGLADSTDTQYF.

This chain joins TRBV28 and TRBJ1-6, with D possibly matching TRBD1 (5 bases). The V gene lost 6 bases and the J gene lost 8 bases, with 8 bases spanning the gap. Germline V gene lookup returns CDR1 MDHEN and CDR2 SYDVKM. CDR3 length: 12 residues. The CDR3 here is CASSRQYSPLHF. The CDR3 nucleotides are TGTGCCAGCAGCCGACAGTATTCACCCCTCCACTTT.

J is TRBJ2-5 and V is TRBV5-1; 7 positions agree with TRBD1. This CDR3 has 14 amino acids. CDR1 SGHRS and CDR2 YFSETQ come from the germline V gene. The J segment lost 3 bases and the V segment lost 1 base, leaving 3 bases of the junction unmatched. CDR3 sequence reads: CASSLYGTEETQYF. The CDR3 nucleotides read TGCGCCAGCAGCTTGTACGGGACAGAAGAGACCCAGTACTTC.

The genes are TRBV10-3 and TRBJ2-5; D remains unclear. V lost 8 bases and J lost 0, with 10 bases in between. This CDR3 spans 13 amino acids. CDR1 and CDR2 (germline): ENHRY, SYGVKD. The CDR3 region has the DNA TGTGCCATCTCCCAGGCAAACCAAGAGACCCAGTACTTC. Amino acid sequence: CAISQANQETQYF.

The chain carries TRBV28 and TRBJ1-4, with D perhaps TRBD1 (5 bases). The ends were cut back, 3 bases at V and 8 bases at J, with 13 bases in the middle. Germline CDR1 reads MDHEN; CDR2 reads SYDVKM. This CDR3 has 14 residues. The CDR3 DNA sequence: TGTGCCAGCAGTTTTTCGCAGGGAGGAGAAAAACTGTTTTTT. Its translation: CASSFSQGGEKLFF.

The gene calls are TRBV19 and TRBJ1-1; TRBD1 is a possible D gene (5 bases). This CDR3 has 15 residues. Germline assignment: CDR1 LNHDA and CDR2 SQIVND (reference sequence). V was trimmed by 5 bases and J by 4 bases, leaving 17 bases between them. CDR3 sequence reads: CASSGTRGGITEAFF. The CDR3 coding sequence is TGTGCCAGTAGTGGGACCCGGGGGGGGATCACTGAAGCTTTCTTT. Full variable domain (missing parts from reference TRBV19 and TRBJ1-1): DGGITQSPKYLFRKEGQNVTLSCEQNLNHDAMYWYRQDPGQGLRLIYYSQIVNDFQKGDIAEGYSVSREKKESFPLTVTSAQKNPTAFYLCASSGTRGGITEAFFGQGTRLTVV.

The chain joins TRBV28 to TRBJ2-1; 7 bases agree with TRBD1. V lost 5 bases, J lost 2 bases, and 6 bases stayed unmatched. The CDR3 loop spans 15 amino acids. Germline V gene sequence: CDR1 MDHEN, CDR2 SYDVKM. In DNA form, the CDR3 reads TGTGCCAGCAGTAGGCGGCAGGGGGCCTACAATGAGCAGTTCTTC. Amino acid sequence: CASSRRQGAYNEQFF.

J is TRBJ1-1 and V is TRBV28, with a possible D match to TRBD1 (5 bases). Germline V CDR1 and CDR2: MDHEN, SYDVKM. V was cut by 2 bases and J by 5 bases, with 24 bases left in between. This CDR3 has 18 amino acids. This CDR3 reads CASSLAPGTAGLWTEAFF. In DNA, the CDR3 is TGTGCCAGCAGTTTAGCCCCCGGGACGGCGGGGCTGTGGACTGAAGCTTTCTTT. The variable domain in full, completed from reference TRBV28 and TRBJ1-1, reads DVKVTQSSRYLVKRTGEKVFLECVQDMDHENMFWYRQDPGLGLRLIYFSYDVKMKEKGDIPEGYSVSREKKERFSLILESASTNQTSMYLCASSLAPGTAGLWTEAFFGQGTRLTVV.

The V and J genes are TRBV4-3 and TRBJ2-7; tentative D call: TRBD2 (6 bases). Germline V CDR1 and CDR2: LGHNA, YSLEER. The CDR3 runs 15 residues. The V gene lost 4 bases and the J gene lost 4 bases, with 17 bases spanning the gap. This CDR3 reads CASSPRRDGLYEQYF. The CDR3 nucleotides are TGCGCCAGCAGCCCCAGGAGGGACGGACTGTACGAGCAGTACTTC.

The chain is built from TRBV10-3 and TRBJ2-7, with 7 bases fitting TRBD2. The V gene's germline CDR1 is ENHRY and CDR2 SYGVKD. The CDR3 is 16 amino acids. Unmatched junction bases numbered 13, after V lost 5 bases and J lost 3 bases. The CDR3 reads CAISLTTGTISYEQYF. Written as DNA, the CDR3 is TGTGCCATCAGTCTTACTACCGGGACTATAAGCTACGAGCAGTACTTC.

The genes are TRBV7-3 and TRBJ2-1; D might be TRBD1 (5 bases). This CDR3 region has 13 residues. Germline-derived CDR1 and CDR2 are SGHTA and FQGTGA. The ends were cut back, 5 bases at V and 8 bases at J, with 13 bases in the middle. The CDR3 DNA follows: TGTGCCAGCAGCCCAGGGCCTTACGATGAGCAGTTCTTC. It encodes CASSPGPYDEQFF.

This clone was observed a handful of times. The chain recombines TRBV4-3 with TRBJ1-1, with no clear D. The germline V gene has CDR1 LGHNA and CDR2 YSLEER. V shed 3 bases and J shed 1 base, with 6 bases lying between them. The CDR3 has 13 residues. The CDR3 DNA follows: TGCGCCAGCAGCCAGACGGGGAACACTGAAGCTTTCTTT. Translation: CASSQTGNTEAFF.

The chain has TRBV10-3 and TRBJ2-1, with 13 bases identical to TRBD2. Germline CDR1 ENHRY, CDR2 SYGVKD. Trimming cost V 4 bases and J 8 bases; bases outside gene matches: 5. The CDR3 runs 15 residues. DNA for the CDR3: TGTGCCATCAGTGGGACTAGCGGGAGCTTCGATGAGCAGTTCTTC. Translation gives CAISGTSGSFDEQFF.

This chain uses TRBV7-2 with TRBJ1-3; D gene unclear. Germline V gene data show CDR1 as SGHTA and CDR2 as FQGNSA. The CDR3 totals 17 residues. Trimming took off 1 base at V and 0 bases at J, with 13 bases between the two ends. The CDR3 spells CASSLESGSSSGNTIYF. The DNA of the CDR3 is TGTGCCAGCAGCTTAGAGTCGGGTAGTTCCTCTGGAAACACCATATATTTT.

This rearrangement joins TRBV6-4 to TRBJ2-1; TRBD1 agrees at 9 bases. The CDR3 loop spans 15 amino acids. With 3 bases clipped from V and 0 bases from J, the junction kept 0 bases outside the gene matches. Germline V CDR1 and CDR2: MRHNA, SNTAGT. The CDR3 DNA reads as TGTGCCAGCAGTGAGACAGGGGGCTCCTACAATGAGCAGTTCTTC. This encodes CASSETGGSYNEQFF.

This chain connects TRBV10-3 to TRBJ2-1, with D perhaps matching TRBD2 (6 bases). Germline V gene lookup returns CDR1 ENHRY and CDR2 SYGVKD. Trimming pared 3 bases from V and 2 bases from J, leaving 17 bases between. The CDR3 loop spans 17 amino acids. Here the CDR3 DNA reads TGTGCCATCAGTGATGGTCGAATGGCGGGACCCTACAATGAGCAGTTCTTC. Protein sequence: CAISDGRMAGPYNEQFF.

The chain links TRBV5-1 to TRBJ2-2, with no clear D. From germline, CDR1 is SGHRS and CDR2 YFSETQ. The V and J ends lost 0 bases and 5 bases respectively, with 5 bases between them. The length of the CDR3 is 13 residues. The CDR3 reads CASSLGQTGELFF. CDR3 DNA sequence: TGCGCCAGCAGCTTGGGACAAACCGGGGAGCTGTTTTTT.

The chain uses TRBV7-2 and TRBJ2-7; 11 bases line up with TRBD1. Per the germline V gene, CDR1 is SGHTA and CDR2 is FQGNSA. The CDR3 has 15 residues. V shed 2 bases, J shed 4 bases, and the junction held 4 bases outside the gene matches. This chain's CDR3 is CASSLSDRGRYEQYF. CDR3 DNA sequence: TGTGCCAGCAGCTTATCGGACAGGGGGCGGTACGAGCAGTACTTC.

The chain uses TRBV15 and TRBJ1-5; D gene uncertain. Trimming stripped 5 bases from V and 0 bases from J, with 11 bases between. Germline CDR1 and CDR2: LNHNV and YYDKDF (reference sequence). The CDR3 has 15 residues. The CDR3 bases are TGTGCCACCAGCGAGGGTCGGAATAGCAATCAGCCCCAGCATTTT. As protein: CATSEGRNSNQPQHF.

V and J are TRBV9 and TRBJ1-1, with D perhaps TRBD1 (5 bases). The germline V and J ends were trimmed by 2 bases and 2 bases, with 13 bases remaining between them. CDR1 and CDR2 from the germline V gene are SGDLS and YYNGEE. CDR3 length: 15 residues. Here the CDR3 DNA reads TGTGCCAGCAGCGTCGGAGGGGCAGCAAACACTGAAGCTTTCTTT. Its translation is CASSVGGAANTEAFF.

The chain combines TRBV4-1 with TRBJ1-4, with 7 bases lining up with TRBD1. CDR1 and CDR2 (germline): MGHRA, YSYEKL. This CDR3 has 16 residues. Trimming took 4 bases from V and 8 from J; bases not matched to a gene: 13. CDR3 nucleotides: TGCGCCAGCAGCCCTCTTAGACAGGGAGGTTTCGAAAAACTGTTTTTT. It yields the protein CASSPLRQGGFEKLFF.

J is TRBJ2-1 and V is TRBV7-3, with TRBD2 as a possible D gene (8 bases). This CDR3 is 19 amino acids long. Germline CDR1 and CDR2: SGHTA and FQGTGA. Between the trimmed V and J ends, which lost 2 bases and 7 bases, there was a span of 27 bases. The CDR3 DNA reads as TGTGCCAGCAGCTTAGGGGGCGGGACAGCGGGAGCGTCTGGGAATGAGCAGTTCTTC. Translating it yields CASSLGGGTAGASGNEQFF.

This clone was counted a single time. The chain employs TRBV9 and TRBJ2-5, with 13 bases lining up with TRBD2. The J call may not be correct, given that the DNA end is closer to TRBJ2-7. The germline CDR1 and CDR2 sequences are SGDLS and YYNGEE. The length of the CDR3 is 16 residues. This CDR3 reads CASSAQGLAGPFEQYF. CDR3 DNA: TGTGCCAGCAGCGCACAGGGACTAGCGGGACCCTTCGAGCAGTACTTC.

The chain couples TRBV6-4 to TRBJ2-7; 8 nucleotides line up with TRBD1. Germline V gene lookup returns CDR1 MRHNA and CDR2 SNTAGT. This CDR3 spans 13 amino acids. With 8 bases clipped from V and 4 bases from J, the junction kept 7 bases outside the gene matches. The chain's CDR3 is CASGTGQIYEQYF. CDR3 DNA sequence: TGTGCCAGCGGGACAGGACAAATTTACGAGCAGTACTTC.

CDR3 sequence reads: CASSKGGTNTGELFF. Written as DNA, the CDR3 is TGTGCCAGCAGCAAAGGCGGGACGAACACCGGGGAGCTGTTTTTT. This chain joins TRBV21-1 and TRBJ2-2; the DNA was not compared with TRBD2, the D call given in the table. TRBV21-1 is noted as a pseudogene. CDR3 length: 15 residues.